Reported below is one T cell receptor beta chain. The assay was immunoSEQ multiplex PCR, and TCRdb's table has in-frame clones only and misses some. The repertoire holds under 40,000 clones, around 79% seen once, with approximately 1% in the top ten. This specimen belongs to a study of T cells in narcolepsy. Input material: CD45RA- memory CD4+ T cells from PBMCs. The source of this sequence is a human donor with narcolepsy.

CDR3 nucleotide sequence: TGTGCCAGCAGTGCCTCCCGACAGAGAGGAGAGACCCAGTACTTC. As protein: CASSASRQRGETQYF. The gene calls are TRBV28 and TRBJ2-5; D is possibly TRBD1 (5 bases). Germline V gives CDR1 MDHEN, CDR2 SYDVKM. CDR3 length: 15 residues. The V end lost 5 bases, the J end lost 4 bases, and 17 bases lay between the germline ends.